This T cell receptor beta chain was retrieved from a study of T cells in Graves' hyperthyroidism and ophthalmopathy. The study, taken as a whole, reports: The model's output predicted ophthalmopathy at a median of roughly seven months prior to onset.

The CDR3 length is 12 residues. V was cut by 3 bases and J by 8 bases, with 8 bases left in between. Disease duration was under 3 months in the ophthalmopathy patients, who also had a Clinical Activity Score of at least 3 and a NOSPECS grade of at least 4. RNA transcripts were the template for amplifying TCR beta CDR3 regions. The HTBI set primed first-round TCR CDR3 RT-PCR. MiXCR, applied by TCRdb to the multiplex PCR reads, yields one record per CDR3 protein. The data contain around 400,000 distinct CDR3 sequences, roughly 15% of them singletons. This clonotype showed up many times. Antigen: not known.

The chain couples TRBV12-3 or TRBV12-4 to TRBJ2-1; D remains unclear. This TCR came from an older woman with Graves' ophthalmopathy. What was sequenced was blood. CDR3 loop: CASSFQYYEQFF. CDR3 in DNA: TGTGCCAGCAGTTTTCAGTACTATGAGCAGTTCTTC.